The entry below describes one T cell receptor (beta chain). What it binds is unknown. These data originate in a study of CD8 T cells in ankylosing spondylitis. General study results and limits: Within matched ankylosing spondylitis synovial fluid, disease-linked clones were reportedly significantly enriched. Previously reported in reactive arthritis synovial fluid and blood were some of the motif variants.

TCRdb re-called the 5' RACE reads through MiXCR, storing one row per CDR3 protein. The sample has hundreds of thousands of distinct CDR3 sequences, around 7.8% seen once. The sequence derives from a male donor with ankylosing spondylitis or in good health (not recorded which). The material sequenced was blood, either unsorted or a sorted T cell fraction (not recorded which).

The CDR3 region has the DNA TGTGCCACCAGCAAGAGGGAATCCGGAGGGCGAACAGATACGCAGTATTTT. Translated, it gives CATSKRESGGRTDTQYF. This chain uses TRBV15 with TRBJ2-3; possible D gene TRBD2, 6 bases. V was trimmed by 4 bases and J by 3 bases, leaving 20 bases between them. The CDR3 runs 17 residues. Germline assignment: CDR1 LNHNV and CDR2 YYDKDF (reference sequence).